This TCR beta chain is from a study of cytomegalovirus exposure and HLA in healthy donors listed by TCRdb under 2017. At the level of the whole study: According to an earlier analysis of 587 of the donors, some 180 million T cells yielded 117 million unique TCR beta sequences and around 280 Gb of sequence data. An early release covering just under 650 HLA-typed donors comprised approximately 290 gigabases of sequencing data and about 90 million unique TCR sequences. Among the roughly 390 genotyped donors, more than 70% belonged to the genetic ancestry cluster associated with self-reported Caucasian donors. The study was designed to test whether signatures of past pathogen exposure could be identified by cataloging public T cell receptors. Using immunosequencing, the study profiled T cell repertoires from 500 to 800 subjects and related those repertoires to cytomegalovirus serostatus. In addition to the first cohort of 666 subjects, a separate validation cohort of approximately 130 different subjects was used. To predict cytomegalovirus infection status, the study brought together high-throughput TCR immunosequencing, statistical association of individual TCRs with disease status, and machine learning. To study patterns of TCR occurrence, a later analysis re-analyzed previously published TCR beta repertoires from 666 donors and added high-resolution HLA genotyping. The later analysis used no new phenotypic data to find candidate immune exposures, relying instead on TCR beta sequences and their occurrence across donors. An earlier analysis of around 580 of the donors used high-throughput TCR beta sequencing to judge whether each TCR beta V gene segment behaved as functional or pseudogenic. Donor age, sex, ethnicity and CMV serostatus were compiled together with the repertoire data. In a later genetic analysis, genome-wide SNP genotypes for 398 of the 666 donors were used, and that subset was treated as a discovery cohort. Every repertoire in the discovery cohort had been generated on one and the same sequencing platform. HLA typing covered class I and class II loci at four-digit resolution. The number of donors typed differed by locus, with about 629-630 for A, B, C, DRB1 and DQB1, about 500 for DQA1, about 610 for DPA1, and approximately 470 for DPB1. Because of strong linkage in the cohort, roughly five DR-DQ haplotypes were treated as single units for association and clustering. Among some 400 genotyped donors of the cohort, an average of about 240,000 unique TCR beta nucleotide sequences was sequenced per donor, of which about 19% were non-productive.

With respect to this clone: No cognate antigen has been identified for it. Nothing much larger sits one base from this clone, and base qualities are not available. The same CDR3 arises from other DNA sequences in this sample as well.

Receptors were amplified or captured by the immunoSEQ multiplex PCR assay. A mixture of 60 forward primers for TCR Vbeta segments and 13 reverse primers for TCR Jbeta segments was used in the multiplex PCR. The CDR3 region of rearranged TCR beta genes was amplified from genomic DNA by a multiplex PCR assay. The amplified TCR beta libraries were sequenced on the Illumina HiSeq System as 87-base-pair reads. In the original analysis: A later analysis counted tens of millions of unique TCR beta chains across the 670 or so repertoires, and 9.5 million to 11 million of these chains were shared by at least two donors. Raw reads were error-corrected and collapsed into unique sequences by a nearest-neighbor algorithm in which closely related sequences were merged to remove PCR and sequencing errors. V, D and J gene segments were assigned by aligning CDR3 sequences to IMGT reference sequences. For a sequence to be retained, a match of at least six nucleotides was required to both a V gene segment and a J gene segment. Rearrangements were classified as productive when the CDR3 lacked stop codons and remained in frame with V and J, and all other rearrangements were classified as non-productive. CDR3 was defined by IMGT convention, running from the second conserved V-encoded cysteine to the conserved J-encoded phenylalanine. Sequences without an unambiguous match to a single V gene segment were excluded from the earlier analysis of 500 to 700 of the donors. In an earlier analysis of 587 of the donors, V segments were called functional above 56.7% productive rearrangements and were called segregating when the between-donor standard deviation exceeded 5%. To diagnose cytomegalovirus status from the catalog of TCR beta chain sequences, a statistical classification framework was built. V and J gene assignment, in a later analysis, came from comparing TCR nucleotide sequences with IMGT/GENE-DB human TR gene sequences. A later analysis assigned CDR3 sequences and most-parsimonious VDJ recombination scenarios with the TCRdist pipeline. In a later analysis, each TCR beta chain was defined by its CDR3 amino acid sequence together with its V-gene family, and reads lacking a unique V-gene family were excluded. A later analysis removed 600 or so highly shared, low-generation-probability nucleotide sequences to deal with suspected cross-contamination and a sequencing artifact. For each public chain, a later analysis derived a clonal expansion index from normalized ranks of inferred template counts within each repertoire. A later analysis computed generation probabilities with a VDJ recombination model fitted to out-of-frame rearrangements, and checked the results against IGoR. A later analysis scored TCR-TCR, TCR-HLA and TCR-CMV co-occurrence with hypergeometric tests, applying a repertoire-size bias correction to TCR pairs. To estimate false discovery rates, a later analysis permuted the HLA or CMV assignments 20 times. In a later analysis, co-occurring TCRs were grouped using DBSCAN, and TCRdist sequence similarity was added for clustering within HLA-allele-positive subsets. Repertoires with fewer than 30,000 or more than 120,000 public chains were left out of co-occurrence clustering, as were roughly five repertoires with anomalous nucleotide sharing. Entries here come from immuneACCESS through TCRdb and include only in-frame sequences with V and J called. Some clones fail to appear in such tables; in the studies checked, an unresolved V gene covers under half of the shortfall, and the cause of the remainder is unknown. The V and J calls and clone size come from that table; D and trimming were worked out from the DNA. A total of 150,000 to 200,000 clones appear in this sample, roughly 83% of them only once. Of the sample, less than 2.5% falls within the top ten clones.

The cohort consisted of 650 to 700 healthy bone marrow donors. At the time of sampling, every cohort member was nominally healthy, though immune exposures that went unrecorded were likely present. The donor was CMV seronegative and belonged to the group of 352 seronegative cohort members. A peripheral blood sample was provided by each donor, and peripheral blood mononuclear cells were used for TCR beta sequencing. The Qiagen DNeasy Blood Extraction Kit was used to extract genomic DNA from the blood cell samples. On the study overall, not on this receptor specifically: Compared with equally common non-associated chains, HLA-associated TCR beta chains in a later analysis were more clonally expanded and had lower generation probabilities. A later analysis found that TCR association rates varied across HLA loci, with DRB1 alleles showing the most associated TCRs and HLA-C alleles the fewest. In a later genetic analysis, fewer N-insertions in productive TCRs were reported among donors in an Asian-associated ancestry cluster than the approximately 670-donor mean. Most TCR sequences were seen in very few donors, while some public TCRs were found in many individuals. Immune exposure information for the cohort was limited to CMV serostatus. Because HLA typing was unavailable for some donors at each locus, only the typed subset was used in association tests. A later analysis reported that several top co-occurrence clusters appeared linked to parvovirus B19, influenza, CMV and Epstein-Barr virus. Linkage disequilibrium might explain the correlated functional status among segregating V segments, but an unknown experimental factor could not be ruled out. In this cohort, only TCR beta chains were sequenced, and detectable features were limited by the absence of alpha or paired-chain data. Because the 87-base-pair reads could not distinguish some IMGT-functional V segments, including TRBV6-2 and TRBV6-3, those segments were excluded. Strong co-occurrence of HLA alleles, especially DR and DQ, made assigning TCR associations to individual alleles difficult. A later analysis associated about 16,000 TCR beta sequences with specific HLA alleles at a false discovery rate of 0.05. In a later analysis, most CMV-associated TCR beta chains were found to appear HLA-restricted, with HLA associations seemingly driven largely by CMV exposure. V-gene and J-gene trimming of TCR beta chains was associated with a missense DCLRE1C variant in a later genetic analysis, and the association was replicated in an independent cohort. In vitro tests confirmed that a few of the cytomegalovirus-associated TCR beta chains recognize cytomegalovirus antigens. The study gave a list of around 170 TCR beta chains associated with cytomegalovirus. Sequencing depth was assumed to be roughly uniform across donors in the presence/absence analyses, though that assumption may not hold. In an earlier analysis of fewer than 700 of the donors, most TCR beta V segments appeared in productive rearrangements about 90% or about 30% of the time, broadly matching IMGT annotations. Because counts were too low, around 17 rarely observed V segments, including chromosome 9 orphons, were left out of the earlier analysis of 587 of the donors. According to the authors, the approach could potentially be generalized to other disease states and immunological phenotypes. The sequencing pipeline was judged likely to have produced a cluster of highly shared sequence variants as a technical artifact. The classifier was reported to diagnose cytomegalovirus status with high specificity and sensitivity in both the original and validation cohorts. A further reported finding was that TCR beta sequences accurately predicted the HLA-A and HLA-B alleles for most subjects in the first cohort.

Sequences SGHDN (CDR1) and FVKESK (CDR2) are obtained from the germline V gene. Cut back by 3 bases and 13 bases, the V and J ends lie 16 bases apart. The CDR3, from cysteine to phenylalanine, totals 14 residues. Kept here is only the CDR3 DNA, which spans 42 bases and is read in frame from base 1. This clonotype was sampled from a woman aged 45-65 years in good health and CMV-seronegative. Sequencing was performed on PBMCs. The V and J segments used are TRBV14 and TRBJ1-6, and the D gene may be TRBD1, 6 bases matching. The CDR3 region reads CASSQEGGPSPLHF. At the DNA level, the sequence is TGTGCCAGCAGCCAGGAGGGGGGGCCTTCCCCCCTCCACTTT.